Included here is one TCR beta chain sequence, with context. This receptor's antigen is unknown. Base qualities are not provided; no much larger clone lies one nucleotide away. This sample is part of a study of T-cell memory formation after mild COVID-19 listed by TCRdb under 2021. For the wider study: TCR sequence clusters from the two donors were found to be largely donor specific. Longitudinal TCRalpha and TCRbeta repertoire sequencing tracked T-cell clones expanding and contracting after mild COVID-19 in a couple of donors. The cohort was made up of two young adult volunteers, one female and one male, who were previously healthy. Broader findings and caveats from the paper: Some responding clones were found in pre-infection memory, which suggests that pre-existing cross-reactive memory T cells took part in the SARS-CoV-2 response. SARS-CoV-2 specificity was not confirmed for the second-wave clones peaking on day 37. Only a couple of mild cases were covered by the study, and larger cohorts that include severe cases with pre-infection samples were considered necessary. Contracting CD4+ clones were located mainly in the CM and EM memory subsets, whereas CD8+ clones were found to be enriched in EMRA. Clones contracting from day 15 to 85 had balanced CD4/CD8 phenotypes, while a second wave expanding from day 15 to 37 was biased towards CD4+.

The germline V gene supplies CDR1 SGHRS and CDR2 YFSETQ. The CDR3 covers 12 residues, taking in both the cysteine and the phenylalanine. The entry retains the CDR3 DNA only, 36 bases that are in frame from base 1. Trimming at the junction amounts to 4 bases on V and 5 bases on J, and the germline ends lie 9 bases apart. Sequencing was performed on an Illumina NovaSeq 6000. cDNA libraries for TCRalpha and TCRbeta were prepared by 5'RACE using constant-segment primers, with sample barcodes and unique molecular identifiers added. RNA was extracted from every sample with Trizol reagent. Library amplification was performed in two PCR steps, and a second sample barcode and Illumina TruSeq adapters were introduced in the second step. Sequencing of the libraries was done on an Illumina NovaSeq, producing 2 x 150 bp paired-end reads. Concerning the study's data processing: With migec v1.2.7, reads were demultiplexed and then collapsed into UMI-guided consensus sequences. Using mixcr v2.1.11, the UMI consensuses were aligned to TRA and TRB V and J templates and assembled into clonotypes. A clonotype was counted as expanded or contracted only if both edgeR and NoisET called the change significant, with noise models trained on biological replicates. For edgeR calls, a false discovery rate-adjusted p below 0.01 and a log2 fold-change threshold of 1 were applied. As an exploratory analysis of dynamics, PCA with hierarchical clustering was applied to max-normalized trajectories of the 1000 most abundant clonotypes. The CD4 or CD8 phenotype of responding clones was assigned using the separately sequenced CD4+ and CD8+ repertoires. The public sequencing data were trimmed at Q25 with fastp and processed into clonotypes with MiXCR by TCRdb, which kept only in-frame beta chains. Identical CDR3 proteins give one entry, which carries the most common genes and DNA. V and J calls and clone size were set by TCRdb, not the authors. This sample has roughly 480,000 distinct CDR3 sequences in its table, and around a quarter of those were observed once. Around 12% of the sample belongs to the ten largest clones.

Ficoll-Paque density gradient centrifugation was used to isolate PBMCs. This sequence was found in an adult woman who had mild COVID-19 (a few samples of this study predate the infection). The sample titles of this study are shuffled in the database, so cell type and time point are left out; the donor was told from shared clones. The V gene is TRBV5-1 and the J gene is TRBJ1-2; the D gene assignment is ambiguous. Sequenced sample: PBMCs or a T cell subset sorted from them (not recorded which). The nucleotide sequence is TGCGCCAGCAGCCACGCCCGGTATGGCTACACCTTC. It is translated as CASSHARYGYTF. Reference TRBV5-1 and TRBJ1-2 proteins supply the regions before and after the CDR3; the full variable domain is: KAGVTQTPRYLIKTRGQQVTLSCSPISGHRSVSWYQQTPGQGLQFLFEYFSETQRNKGNFPGRFSGRQFSNSRSEMNVSTLELGDSALYLCASSHARYGYTFGSGTRLTVV.